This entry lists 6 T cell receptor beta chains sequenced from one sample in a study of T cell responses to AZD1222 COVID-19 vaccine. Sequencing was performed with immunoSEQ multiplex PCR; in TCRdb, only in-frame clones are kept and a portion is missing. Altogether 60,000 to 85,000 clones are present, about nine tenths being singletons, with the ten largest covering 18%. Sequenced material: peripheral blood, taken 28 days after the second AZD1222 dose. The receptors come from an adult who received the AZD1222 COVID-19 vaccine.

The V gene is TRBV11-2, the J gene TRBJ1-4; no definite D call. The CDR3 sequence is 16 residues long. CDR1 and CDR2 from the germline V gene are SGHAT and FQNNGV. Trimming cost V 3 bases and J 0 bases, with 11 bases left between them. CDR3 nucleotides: TGTGCCAGCAGCTTGGCTATCCCCCCAACTAATGAAAAACTGTTTTTT. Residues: CASSLAIPPTNEKLFF. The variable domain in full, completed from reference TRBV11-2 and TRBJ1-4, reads EAGVAQSPRYKIIEKRQSVAFWCNPISGHATLYWYQQILGQGPKLLIQFQNNGVVDDSQLPKDRFSAERLKGVDSTLKIQPAKLEDSAVYLCASSLAIPPTNEKLFFGSGTQLSVL.

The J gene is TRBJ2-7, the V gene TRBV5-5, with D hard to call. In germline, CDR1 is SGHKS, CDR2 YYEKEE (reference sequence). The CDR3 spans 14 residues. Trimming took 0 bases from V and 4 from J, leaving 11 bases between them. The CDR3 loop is CASSLGFVLYEQYF. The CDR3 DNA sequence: TGTGCCAGCAGCTTGGGGTTCGTACTTTACGAGCAGTACTTC.

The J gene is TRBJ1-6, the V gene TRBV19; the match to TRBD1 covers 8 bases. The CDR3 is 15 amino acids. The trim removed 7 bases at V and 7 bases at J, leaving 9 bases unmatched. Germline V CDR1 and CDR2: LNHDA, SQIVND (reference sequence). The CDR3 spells CASTATGDSNSPLHF. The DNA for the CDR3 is TGTGCCAGTACCGCGACAGGGGACTCCAATTCACCCCTCCACTTT.

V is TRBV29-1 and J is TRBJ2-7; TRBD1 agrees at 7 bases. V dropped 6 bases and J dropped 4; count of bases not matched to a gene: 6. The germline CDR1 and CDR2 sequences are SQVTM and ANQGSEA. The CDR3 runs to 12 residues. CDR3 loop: CSVETGLYEQYF. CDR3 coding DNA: TGCAGCGTAGAGACAGGGCTTTACGAGCAGTACTTC.

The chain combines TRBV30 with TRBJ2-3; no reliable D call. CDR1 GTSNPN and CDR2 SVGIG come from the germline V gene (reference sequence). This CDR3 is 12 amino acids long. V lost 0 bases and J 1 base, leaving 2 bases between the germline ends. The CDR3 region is CAWSVGTDTQYF. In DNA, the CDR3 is TGTGCCTGGAGTGTAGGCACAGATACGCAGTATTTT.

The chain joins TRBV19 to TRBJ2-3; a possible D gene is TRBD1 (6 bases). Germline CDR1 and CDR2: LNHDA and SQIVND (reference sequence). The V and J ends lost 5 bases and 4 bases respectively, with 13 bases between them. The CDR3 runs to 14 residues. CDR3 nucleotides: TGTGCCAGTAGTGCACTAACAGGGTCAGATACGCAGTATTTT. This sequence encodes CASSALTGSDTQYF.